A single sample gave rise to the 31 T cell receptor beta chains below, sequenced in a study of T cells in Graves' hyperthyroidism and ophthalmopathy. There were TCR beta CDR3 regions amplified from RNA transcripts. HTBI primers were employed in a first-round RT-PCR of the TCR CDR3. A single record per CDR3 protein comes from TCRdb applying MiXCR to the multiplex PCR reads. This table holds around 760,000 distinct CDR3 sequences, 30% to 40% found once. The sample taken for sequencing was blood. The source is a woman aged 40 to 50 with Graves' hyperthyroidism.

This clonotype has a handful of counts. The J gene is TRBJ1-2, the V gene TRBV12-3 or TRBV12-4, with 8 bases lining up with TRBD1. The length of the CDR3 is 14 residues. J lost 8 bases, V lost 4 bases, and 9 bases had no gene match. This chain's CDR3 is CASSYSTGVRGYTF. CDR3 sequence (DNA): TGTGCCAGCAGTTACTCGACAGGGGTCAGAGGCTACACCTTC.

This clonotype came up a few times. Relative to the germline gene, one junction end is altered; a read error may explain this. This rearrangement joins TRBV7-2 to TRBJ2-5, with TRBD2 matching over 10 bases. Germline assignment: CDR1 SGHTA and CDR2 FQGNSA. The CDR3 is 15 amino acids. The CDR3 loop reads CASSLAGGREETQYF. The DNA of the CDR3 is TGTGCCAGCAGTTTAGCGGGGGGCCGGGAGGAGACCCAGTACTTC. Supplemented by reference TRBV7-2 and TRBJ2-5, the full variable domain reads GAGVSQSPSNKVTEKGKDVELRCDPISGHTALYWYRQSLGQGLEFLIYFQGNSAPDKSGLPSDRFSAERTGGSVSTLTIQRTQQEDSAVYLCASSLAGGREETQYFGPGTRLLVL.

In this sample, this clonotype turned up a few times. This chain joins TRBV20-1 and TRBJ1-2, with 11 bases matching TRBD1. This CDR3 spans 18 amino acids. Germline lookup yields CDR1 DFQATT and CDR2 SNEGSKA (reference sequence). Trimming at V came to 2 bases and at J to 7 bases, leaving 18 bases not matched to a gene. CDR3 sequence: CSARRDRDRGTTSCGYTF. CDR3 DNA: TGCAGTGCTAGACGAGACCGGGACAGGGGGACCACTTCCTGTGGCTACACCTTC.

Comments on this clonotype: It may be a read error: a sequence one base away is much more abundant. This rearrangement joins TRBV6-6 to TRBJ1-5; no clear D. This CDR3 has 15 amino acids. The germline V gene has CDR1 MNHNY and CDR2 SVGAGI (reference sequence). The CDR3 reads CASSYSSQSNRPQHF. Here the CDR3 DNA reads TGTGCCAGCAGTTACTCTTCACAGTCCAATCGGCCCCAGCATTTT.

There are many counts of this clonotype. The V and J genes are TRBV7-2 and TRBJ1-6, with D unclear. The germline V gene has CDR1 SGHTA and CDR2 FQGNSA. Trimming took off 5 bases at V and 6 bases at J, with 8 bases between the two ends. This CDR3 comprises 13 residues. CDR3 loop: CASSADPNSPLHF. CDR3 bases: TGTGCCAGCAGCGCGGATCCTAATTCACCCCTCCACTTT.

This clonotype has more than one count but fewer than ten. The chain carries TRBV6-5 and TRBJ2-7, with a tentative D call TRBD1 (6 bases). The CDR3 contains 14 residues. V shed 5 bases and J shed 1 base, with 12 bases lying between them. Germline V gene sequence: CDR1 MNHEY, CDR2 SVGAGI. CDR3 amino acids: CASSPDRRSYEQYF. CDR3 bases: TGTGCCAGCAGTCCCGACAGGAGATCCTACGAGCAGTACTTC.

The chain has TRBV7-2 and TRBJ2-2; 7 nucleotides align to TRBD1. V shed 5 bases and J 4 bases; nucleotides not matched to a gene: 13. Germline V gene sequence: CDR1 SGHTA, CDR2 FQGNSA. This CDR3 has 17 amino acids. The CDR3 protein is CASSRKTRGGPTGELFF. The CDR3, as DNA: TGTGCCAGCAGCCGCAAAACGAGAGGGGGCCCCACCGGGGAGCTGTTTTTT.

This clonotype was seen ten or more times. V gene TRBV19 combines with J gene TRBJ1-5; 8 nucleotides line up with TRBD1. Germline CDR1 LNHDA, CDR2 SQIVND (reference sequence). This CDR3 comprises 14 residues. V was clipped by 5 bases and J by 2 bases; unmatched bases: 2. CDR3 DNA: TGTGCCAGTAGTCAGACAGGGGGCAATCAGCCCCAGCATTTT. This gives the protein CASSQTGGNQPQHF.

This clonotype has a count of ten or more. The V call is TRBV2, the J call TRBJ1-5; D call uncertain. From germline, CDR1 is SNHLY and CDR2 FYNNEI. There are 14 residues in the CDR3. Trimming stripped 6 bases from V and 2 bases from J, with 11 bases between. CDR3 loop: CASSEGGGNQPQHF. CDR3 bases: TGTGCCAGCAGCGAGGGAGGTGGCAATCAGCCCCAGCATTTT.

This chain connects TRBV6-5 to TRBJ2-6, with 7 nucleotides matching TRBD1. Looked up from germline, CDR1 is MNHEY and CDR2 is SVGAGI. The length of the CDR3 is 17 residues. V shed 5 bases, J shed 4 bases, and the junction held 11 bases outside the gene matches. The CDR3 sequence: CASSTGQDLYGANVLTF. The CDR3 nucleotides are TGTGCCAGCAGTACCGGACAGGACCTTTACGGGGCCAACGTCCTGACTTTC.

This clonotype was observed many times. The chain uses TRBV7-9 and TRBJ1-2, with TRBD1 as a possible D gene (6 bases). Germline values: CDR1 SEHNR, CDR2 FQNEAQ (reference sequence). Trimming cost V 6 bases and J 4 bases, with 18 bases left between them. This CDR3 has 15 amino acids. CDR3 region: CASRAGGLGSYGYTF. Here the CDR3 DNA reads TGTGCCAGCAGGGCGGGGGGGCTTGGTAGCTATGGCTACACCTTC.

This chain links TRBV7-9 with TRBJ1-5, with unresolved D. With 3 bases removed from V and 11 bases from J, the gap between germline ends came to 14 bases. The CDR3 extends over 13 amino acids. Germline V gene sequence: CDR1 SEHNR, CDR2 FQNEAQ (reference sequence). The CDR3 region is CASSFSQQETQHF. For the CDR3, the DNA is TGTGCCAGCAGCTTTTCTCAGCAGGAGACCCAGCATTTT. Full variable domain (missing parts from reference TRBV7-9 and TRBJ1-5): DTGVSQNPRHKITKRGQNVTFRCDPISEHNRLYWYRQTLGQGPEFLTYFQNEAQLEKSRLLSDRFSAERPKGSFSTLEIQRTEQGDSAMYLCASSFSQQETQHFGDGTRLSIL.

The rearrangement links TRBV18 to TRBJ1-1, with D tentatively TRBD1 (6 bases). V lost 3 bases and J 5 bases, leaving 16 bases between the germline ends. Looked up from germline, CDR1 is KGHSH and CDR2 is LQKENI. The CDR3 runs to 15 residues. CDR3 DNA: TGTGCCAGCTCACCCTCCGCAGGGGCAGCGACTGAAGCTTTCTTT. Protein product: CASSPSAGAATEAFF.

In regard to this clonotype: This may be a read error: a much more frequent sequence differs by one nucleotide. J is TRBJ1-2 and V is TRBV19, with 9 positions matching TRBD1. CDR1 and CDR2 (germline): LNHDA, SQIVND (reference sequence). V was pared by 5 bases and J by 6 bases, with 4 bases of the junction left unmatched. This CDR3 comprises 13 residues. The CDR3 DNA sequence: TGTGCCAGTAGTTTCGGACAGGGGAATGGCTACACCTTC. Translation gives CASSFGQGNGYTF.

The chain links TRBV7-9 to TRBJ2-7; 8 nucleotides agree with TRBD1. The germline gives CDR1 SEHNR, CDR2 FQNEAQ (reference sequence). V lost 6 bases to trimming and J lost 4 bases; unmatched junction nucleotides: 8. The CDR3 covers 14 residues. The CDR3 protein is CASSFGRGPYEQYF. CDR3 coding DNA: TGTGCCAGCAGTTTTGGCAGGGGGCCGTACGAGCAGTACTTC.

The V call is TRBV6-5, the J call TRBJ1-5; the D gene is possibly TRBD1 (6 bases). Germline lookup yields CDR1 MNHEY and CDR2 SVGAGI. CDR3 length: 16 amino acids. Between the trimmed V and J ends, which lost 5 bases and 2 bases, there was a span of 16 bases. The CDR3 nucleotides read TGTGCCAGCAGTGAACGGGGGGGCACGGGCAATCAGCCCCAGCATTTT. Translation gives CASSERGGTGNQPQHF.

The V gene is TRBV7-2, the J gene TRBJ1-2; 10 bases fit TRBD1. This CDR3 comprises 21 residues. CDR1 SGHTA and CDR2 FQGNSA come from the germline V gene. V dropped 1 base and J dropped 5; count of bases not matched to a gene: 22. This chain's CDR3 is CASSLVGSVSGQGKARYGYTF. The CDR3 nucleotides are TGTGCCAGCAGCTTAGTGGGGTCGGTGTCGGGACAGGGGAAGGCGAGATATGGCTACACCTTC.

This clonotype was recorded at least ten times. CDR3 residues: CASPDWLLYEQYF. The CDR3 DNA follows: TGTGCCAGTCCAGACTGGCTGCTCTACGAGCAGTACTTC. The chain couples TRBV7-2 to TRBJ2-7; no clear D gene. The germline V gene has CDR1 SGHTA and CDR2 FQGNSA. The CDR3 is made up of 13 amino acids. With 9 bases removed from V and 3 bases from J, the gap between germline ends came to 15 bases.

The chain recombines TRBV7-2 with TRBJ1-2; TRBD1 matches 7 bases. Per germline, CDR1 SGHTA and CDR2 FQGNSA. The CDR3 is 15 amino acids. Unmatched junction bases numbered 8, after V lost 0 bases and J lost 7 bases. The CDR3 loop is CASSLATGVMSGYTF. The DNA of the CDR3 is TGTGCCAGCAGCTTAGCTACAGGGGTTATGAGTGGCTACACCTTC.

The chain is built from TRBV29-1 and TRBJ2-5; D ambiguous. This CDR3 has 15 amino acids. Germline V CDR1 and CDR2: SQVTM, ANQGSEA. Trimming shortened V by 7 bases and J by 4 bases, and 22 bases separated the two germline ends. The CDR3 region is CSARTDLRSGETQYF. DNA of the CDR3: TGCAGCGCCCGGACCGATCTGAGGTCAGGAGAGACCCAGTACTTC. The full variable domain, rest sourced from reference TRBV29-1 and TRBJ2-5, is SAVISQKPSRDICQRGTSLTIQCQVDSQVTMMFWYRQQPGQSLTLIATANQGSEATYESGFVIDKFPISRPNLTFSTLTVSNMSPEDSSIYLCSARTDLRSGETQYFGPGTRLLVL.

The rearrangement uses TRBV7-2 and TRBJ1-5, with 7 bases aligning to TRBD1. Germline V CDR1 and CDR2: SGHTA, FQGNSA. J gave up 10 bases and V 11 bases, and 11 bases lay outside the gene matches. The CDR3 is made up of 12 amino acids. CDR3 nucleotides: TGTGCCTGGAGTGTACGAGGGGGCCCCCAGCATTTT. Protein: CAWSVRGGPQHF.

At least ten counts were recorded for this clonotype. The rearrangement joins TRBV4-3 to TRBJ1-5, with D perhaps TRBD1 (6 bases). With 4 bases removed from V and 7 bases from J, the gap between germline ends came to 17 bases. This CDR3 is 15 amino acids long. CDR1 LGHNA and CDR2 YSLEER come from the germline V gene. In nucleotides, the CDR3 is TGCGCCAGCAGCCTAGTAGCGGGACAAGGGCAGCCCCAGCATTTT. Translated, it gives CASSLVAGQGQPQHF.

This clonotype was seen repeatedly, ten times or more. Its ends do not fully match the called genes, so a read error is possible. The rearrangement uses TRBV7-7 and TRBJ1-6; D not resolved. CDR1 is SSHAT and CDR2 is FNYEAQ in the germline V gene (reference sequence). This CDR3 contains 14 residues. CDR3 residues: CASSLGGKNSPLHF. DNA of the CDR3: TGTGCTAGCAGCCTAGGAGGGAAGAATTCACCCCTCCACTTT. Drawing the rest from reference TRBV7-7 and TRBJ1-6, the complete variable domain is GAGVSQSPRYKVTKRGQDVTLRCDPISSHATLYWYQQALGQGPEFLTYFNYEAQPDKSGLPSDRFSAERPEGSISTLTIQRTEQRDSAMYRCASSLGGKNSPLHFGNGTRLTVT.

V usage is TRBV29-1 and J usage is TRBJ1-3, with a tentative D call TRBD1 (5 bases). V lost 6 bases to trimming and J lost 4 bases, with 16 bases between them. The germline CDR1 and CDR2 sequences are SQVTM and ANQGSEA. CDR3 size: 14 residues. The CDR3 DNA is TGCAGCGTAGACGGATTTGGGGCGGGAAACACCATATATTTT. It translates to CSVDGFGAGNTIYF.

The V and J genes are TRBV18 and TRBJ2-5; unclear D gene. Between the trimmed V and J ends, which lost 5 bases and 1 base, there was a span of 8 bases. The CDR3 covers 13 residues. Germline CDR1 and CDR2: KGHSH and LQKENI. The CDR3 DNA reads TGTGCCAGCTCAACTGGGATCCAAGAGACCCAGTACTTC. Translation: CASSTGIQETQYF. Full variable domain (remainder filled in from reference TRBV18 and TRBJ2-5): NAGVMQNPRHLVRRRGQEARLRCSPMKGHSHVYWYRQLPEEGLKFMVYLQKENIIDESGMPKERFSAEFPKEGPSILRIQQVVRGDSAAYFCASSTGIQETQYFGPGTRLLVL.

The V call is TRBV18, the J call TRBJ1-1; unclear D gene. Looked up from germline, CDR1 is KGHSH and CDR2 is LQKENI. The CDR3 length is 14 residues. V was pared by 3 bases and J by 5 bases, with 13 bases between. CDR3 region: CASSPSRSRTEAFF. The CDR3 bases are TGTGCCAGCTCACCCAGCCGGTCGAGGACTGAAGCTTTCTTT.

The chain joins TRBV5-1 to TRBJ2-7, with 7 positions matching TRBD2. The CDR3 contains 17 residues. V was clipped by 3 bases and J by 5 bases; unmatched bases: 17. In germline, CDR1 is SGHRS, CDR2 YFSETQ. In nucleotides, the CDR3 is TGCGCCAGCAGCTCTCATATGGGATCAGCGGGATCTGACGAGCAGTACTTC. The encoded protein is CASSSHMGSAGSDEQYF. Filled out from reference TRBV5-1 and TRBJ2-7, the complete variable domain reads KAGVTQTPRYLIKTRGQQVTLSCSPISGHRSVSWYQQTPGQGLQFLFEYFSETQRNKGNFPGRFSGRQFSNSRSEMNVSTLELGDSALYLCASSSHMGSAGSDEQYFGPGTRLTVT.

This clonotype came up many times. The V call is TRBV2, the J call TRBJ2-5; no reliable D call. The CDR3 consists of 13 residues. V lost 5 bases and J lost 1, with 8 bases in between. CDR1 is SNHLY, CDR2 FYNNEI, per germline. The CDR3 is CASSSLVQETQYF. As DNA, the CDR3 is TGTGCCAGCAGTAGCTTGGTCCAAGAGACCCAGTACTTC.

This clonotype showed up many times. The rearrangement uses TRBV10-2 and TRBJ1-1; the D is unclear. Trimming took off 2 bases at V and 7 bases at J, with 11 bases between the two ends. The CDR3 covers 13 residues. In germline, CDR1 is WSHSY, CDR2 SAAADI. The CDR3 region is CASSEGSGVEAFF. As DNA, the CDR3 is TGCGCCAGCAGTGAGGGGTCCGGGGTTGAAGCTTTCTTT.

This clonotype has at least ten counts. The CDR3 bases are TGTGCCAGTAGGAACCTCGGGAACACCGGGGAGCTGTTTTTT. Protein sequence: CASRNLGNTGELFF. This chain connects TRBV2 to TRBJ2-2; D gene ambiguous. V lost 9 bases and J lost 1, with 12 bases in between. The CDR3 length is 14 residues. Per the germline V gene, CDR1 is SNHLY and CDR2 is FYNNEI.

Many counts were recorded for this clonotype. The rearrangement links TRBV7-8 to TRBJ1-5, with D maybe TRBD1 (5 bases). Germline CDR1 reads SGHVS; CDR2 reads FQNEAQ. Deletions cut 2 bases from V and 7 bases from J, with 12 bases between. The CDR3 loop spans 14 amino acids. This CDR3 is CASSLQGAYQPQHF. As DNA, the CDR3 is TGTGCCAGCAGCTTACAGGGAGCTTACCAGCCCCAGCATTTT.